These 28 T cell receptor beta chains were sequenced from one sample in a study of shared clonotypes between healthy human individuals (dated by TCRdb to about 2020). Libraries were constructed by the immunoSEQ multiplex PCR assay. The clones in this table, taken by TCRdb from immuneACCESS, are in-frame only. Not every clone is retained; where verified, under half of the shortfall comes from an unresolved V gene, and the cause of the rest is unknown. Here the sample has roughly 2,300,000 clones; about 90% occur a single time. Clones ranked in the top ten supply about 0.41% of the sample. Sequenced input: naive CD4+ T cells from PBMCs. The cell subset or site label, read with the paper, signifies: CD45RA+ positively selected. The receptors stem from a man younger than 30 in good health. Some clones in this sample may be carry-over from other donors' samples.

This clone showed up just once. The rearrangement uses TRBV28 and TRBJ2-1; 7 positions match TRBD2. This CDR3 has 16 residues. Germline CDR1 MDHEN, CDR2 SYDVKM. The J segment lost 4 bases and the V segment lost 1 base, leaving 7 bases of the junction unmatched. The DNA for the CDR3 is TGTGCCAGCAGTTTATTTCCCGGGACTACATACAATGAGCAGTTCTTC. Encoded protein: CASSLFPGTTYNEQFF. Full variable domain (rest looked up from reference TRBV28 and TRBJ2-1): DVKVTQSSRYLVKRTGEKVFLECVQDMDHENMFWYRQDPGLGLRLIYFSYDVKMKEKGDIPEGYSVSREKKERFSLILESASTNQTSMYLCASSLFPGTTYNEQFFGPGTRLTVL.

V gene TRBV7-3 combines with J gene TRBJ1-2; unclear D gene. The V end was cut by 6 bases, the J end by 5 bases, with 10 bases between. This CDR3 has 12 amino acids. Germline loops: CDR1 SGHTA, CDR2 FQGTGA. DNA for the CDR3: TGTGCCAGCAGACTTGTTGGGTATGGCTACACCTTC. Protein sequence: CASRLVGYGYTF.

V gene TRBV28 combines with J gene TRBJ2-7; D is unresolved. V lost 3 bases, J lost 2 bases, and 8 bases lay in between. The CDR3 has 13 amino acids. CDR1 and CDR2 from the germline V gene are MDHEN and SYDVKM. The CDR3 DNA is TGTGCCAGCAGTTTTGAGGTCCCCTACGAGCAGTACTTC. This sequence encodes CASSFEVPYEQYF.

This clone was counted a single time. The genes are TRBV11-2 and TRBJ2-7; perhaps TRBD2 as D (5 bases). CDR1 is SGHAT and CDR2 is FQNNGV in the germline V gene. V lost 5 bases and J lost 3, with 17 bases in between. The CDR3 has 15 residues. CDR3 nucleotides: TGTGCCAGCAGCCCTGGAGTAGCGAGCTACTACGAGCAGTACTTC. Its translation: CASSPGVASYYEQYF.

This rearrangement joins TRBV27 to TRBJ1-1; 9 nucleotides agree with TRBD1. CDR3 length equals 15 residues. With V trimmed by 6 bases and J by 3 bases, 8 bases remained unmatched. Per the germline V gene, CDR1 is MNHEY and CDR2 is SMNVEV (reference sequence). The CDR3 reads CASSPPGQGYTEAFF. Written as DNA, the CDR3 is TGTGCCAGCAGCCCTCCGGGACAGGGATACACTGAAGCTTTCTTT.

This chain joins TRBV28 and TRBJ2-1; 7 bases fit TRBD1. Per the germline V gene, CDR1 is MDHEN and CDR2 is SYDVKM. V lost 4 bases and J lost 7; bases outside the gene matches: 10. CDR3 length equals 15 residues. Here the CDR3 DNA reads TGTGCCAGCAGTTCCCAGGGGGAAGGTTTAAATGAGCAGTTCTTC. Translated: CASSSQGEGLNEQFF.

This clone was seen a few times. Different DNA sequences within this sample yield the same CDR3. The chain recombines TRBV19 with TRBJ1-1, with TRBD1 matching 7 bases. Germline-derived CDR1 and CDR2 are LNHDA and SQIVND (reference sequence). V was clipped by 4 bases and J by 4 bases; unmatched bases: 3. The CDR3 totals 13 residues. CDR3 sequence (DNA): TGTGCCAGTAGTACTCCAGGGGGCACTGAAGCTTTCTTT. Protein: CASSTPGGTEAFF.

This chain connects TRBV4-1 to TRBJ1-5; D not certain. Trimming took off 3 bases at V and 5 bases at J, with 8 bases between the two ends. The CDR3 has 13 amino acids. Germline CDR1 and CDR2: MGHRA and YSYEKL. The CDR3 region has the DNA TGCGCCAGCAGCCAGGGTCCTGATCAGCCCCAGCATTTT. Translating gives CASSQGPDQPQHF.

For the CDR3, the DNA is TGTGCCAGCAGCCGAAACGTCTACGAGCAGTACTTC. Encoded protein: CASSRNVYEQYF. The gene calls are TRBV28 and TRBJ2-7; D is unresolved. There are 12 residues in the CDR3. Germline V gives CDR1 MDHEN, CDR2 SYDVKM. Trimming left V 6 bases short and J 3 bases short, with 9 bases between.

This chain uses TRBV11-2 with TRBJ1-1; D gene unclear. The CDR3 loop spans 12 amino acids. Germline CDR1 SGHAT, CDR2 FQNNGV. Trimming shortened V by 7 bases and J by 2 bases, and 8 bases separated the two germline ends. As DNA, the CDR3 is TGTGCCAGCAACTACATAAACACTGAAGCTTTCTTT. Protein: CASNYINTEAFF.

This chain links TRBV4-2 with TRBJ2-2, with 13 bases identical to TRBD2. Unmatched junction bases numbered 6, after V lost 4 bases and J lost 4 bases. This CDR3 spans 17 amino acids. The V gene's germline CDR1 is LGHNA and CDR2 YNFKEQ. The chain's CDR3 is CASSPRLAGGGTGELFF. As DNA, the CDR3 is TGTGCCAGCAGCCCGAGACTAGCGGGAGGCGGCACCGGGGAGCTGTTTTTT.

This chain connects TRBV7-9 to TRBJ2-2; D is tentatively TRBD1 or TRBD2 (6 bases each). CDR3 length: 16 residues. Germline V gene lookup returns CDR1 SEHNR and CDR2 FQNEAQ (reference sequence). V was shortened by 8 bases and J by 3 bases, with 19 bases between the two germline ends. CDR3 nucleotide sequence: TGTGCCAGCTGGGGGGCGAGAAGAGGTTACACCGGGGAGCTGTTTTTT. This translates into CASWGARRGYTGELFF.

This chain uses TRBV4-1 with TRBJ2-7, with a possible D match to TRBD1 (5 bases). CDR3 length: 14 amino acids. The ends were cut back, 0 bases at V and 2 bases at J, with 8 bases in the middle. CDR1 and CDR2 (germline): MGHRA, YSYEKL. This CDR3 is CASSQEARAYEQYF. The DNA of the CDR3 is TGCGCCAGCAGCCAAGAGGCCAGGGCCTACGAGCAGTACTTC.

The genes are TRBV5-6 and TRBJ2-1; a weak D match, TRBD2 (6 bases). Germline assignment: CDR1 SGHDT and CDR2 YYEEEE. This CDR3 contains 13 residues. V lost 0 bases, J lost 15 bases, and 16 bases lay in between. The CDR3 DNA follows: TGTGCCAGCAGCTTGGCCGGGGGAGACCCGTTGTTCTTC. It encodes CASSLAGGDPLFF.

This sequence joins TRBV5-1 and TRBJ2-5, with a possible D match to TRBD2 (6 bases). With 4 bases removed from V and 5 bases from J, the gap between germline ends came to 15 bases. CDR3 length: 14 residues. CDR1 is SGHRS, CDR2 YFSETQ, per germline. CDR3 nucleotide sequence: TGCGCCAGCAGCAGGGGACTGCAAAGCGAGACCCAGTACTTC. This gives the protein CASSRGLQSETQYF.

The chain uses TRBV7-2 and TRBJ2-5, with a tentative D call TRBD1 (7 bases). V was trimmed by 3 bases and J by 5 bases, leaving 16 bases between them. Germline V gene data show CDR1 as SGHTA and CDR2 as FQGNSA. This CDR3 comprises 15 residues. The CDR3 nucleotides are TGTGCCAGCAGCTTTAACTCAGGGGGGCGGGAGACCCAGTACTTC. Residues: CASSFNSGGRETQYF.

This clone was recorded a few times. This sequence joins TRBV19 and TRBJ2-3; 7 bases match TRBD1. Germline loops: CDR1 LNHDA, CDR2 SQIVND (reference sequence). The CDR3 consists of 13 residues. Trimming cost V 6 bases and J 4 bases; bases outside gene matches: 4. The CDR3 nucleotides read TGTGCCAGTAGCCGCGGACAGGCAGATACGCAGTATTTT. Its translation is CASSRGQADTQYF. Full variable domain (remainder filled in from reference TRBV19 and TRBJ2-3): DGGITQSPKYLFRKEGQNVTLSCEQNLNHDAMYWYRQDPGQGLRLIYYSQIVNDFQKGDIAEGYSVSREKKESFPLTVTSAQKNPTAFYLCASSRGQADTQYFGPGTRLTVL.

The chain carries TRBV2 and TRBJ2-1; TRBD1 matches at 8 bases. This CDR3 is built from 16 residues. The V gene's germline CDR1 is SNHLY and CDR2 FYNNEI. After removal of 7 bases from V and 7 bases from J, the junction contained 15 bases not matched to a gene. This chain's CDR3 is CASTLQGAGVDNEQFF. The CDR3 DNA is TGTGCCAGCACCTTGCAGGGGGCAGGGGTAGATAATGAGCAGTTCTTC.

The chain recombines TRBV7-9 with TRBJ2-7; D is uncertain. This CDR3 is 15 amino acids long. Deletions cut 5 bases from V and 2 bases from J, with 16 bases between. Germline V lookup: CDR1 SEHNR, CDR2 FQNEAQ (reference sequence). CDR3 sequence reads: CASSPRSGPTYEQYF. CDR3 DNA: TGTGCCAGCAGCCCGCGTTCGGGCCCTACCTACGAGCAGTACTTC. Full variable domain (remainder filled in from reference TRBV7-9 and TRBJ2-7): DTGVSQNPRHKITKRGQNVTFRCDPISEHNRLYWYRQTLGQGPEFLTYFQNEAQLEKSRLLSDRFSAERPKGSFSTLEIQRTEQGDSAMYLCASSPRSGPTYEQYFGPGTRLTVT.

The chain uses TRBV2 and TRBJ1-2; no firm D call. Trimming removed 5 bases at V and 6 bases at J, with 10 bases between. This CDR3 has 12 residues. CDR1 and CDR2 from the germline V gene are SNHLY and FYNNEI. This chain's CDR3 is CASSLGADGYTF. The CDR3 DNA reads as TGTGCCAGCAGTTTGGGAGCCGATGGCTACACCTTC.

This chain connects TRBV7-9 to TRBJ2-7; D is uncertain. The germline V gene encodes CDR1 SEHNR and CDR2 FQNEAQ (reference sequence). Trimming took 4 bases from V and 1 from J, leaving 5 bases between them. CDR3 size: 12 residues. CDR3 in DNA: TGTGCCAGCAGCTATACGTCCTACGAGCAGTACTTC. Encoded protein: CASSYTSYEQYF.

This rearrangement joins TRBV7-8 to TRBJ1-5; a possible D gene is TRBD1 (5 bases). The CDR3 has 14 residues. V lost 4 bases to trimming and J lost 8 bases, with 15 bases between them. Germline assignment: CDR1 SGHVS and CDR2 FQNEAQ. CDR3 sequence (DNA): TGTGCCAGCAGCTGGGGGTCCTCTGGGAAGCCCCAGCATTTT. It is translated as CASSWGSSGKPQHF.

This clone was detected only a few times. The chain combines TRBV30 with TRBJ1-1, with D possibly matching TRBD1 (6 bases). The CDR3 has 16 residues. Germline V gene lookup returns CDR1 GTSNPN and CDR2 SVGIG (reference sequence). Trimming left V 3 bases short and J 1 base short, with 18 bases between. The CDR3: CAWRPGHLTGNTEAFF. CDR3 in DNA: TGTGCCTGGAGGCCGGGACATCTGACAGGGAACACTGAAGCTTTCTTT.

This chain connects TRBV2 to TRBJ2-2; 12 positions agree with TRBD1. This CDR3 has 13 amino acids. After removal of 9 bases from V and 7 bases from J, the junction contained 3 bases not matched to a gene. CDR1 is SNHLY and CDR2 is FYNNEI in the germline V gene. This chain's CDR3 is CARGQGAVGELFF. CDR3 in DNA: TGTGCCAGGGGACAGGGGGCCGTCGGGGAGCTGTTTTTT. Drawing the rest from reference TRBV2 and TRBJ2-2, the complete variable domain is EPEVTQTPSHQVTQMGQEVILRCVPISNHLYFYWYRQILGQKVEFLVSFYNNEISEKSEIFDDQFSVERPDGSNFTLKIRSTKLEDSAMYFCARGQGAVGELFFGEGSRLTVL.

This clone has a single count. The chain carries TRBV7-2 and TRBJ1-1; 9 bases map to TRBD1. V trimming: 5 bases; J trimming: 5 bases; junction bases outside the gene matches: 9. Germline assignment: CDR1 SGHTA and CDR2 FQGNSA. CDR3 length: 15 amino acids. CDR3 protein: CASSRSGQGWTEAFF. The CDR3 nucleotides read TGTGCCAGCAGCCGTTCGGGACAGGGTTGGACTGAAGCTTTCTTT. Looking up the rest from reference TRBV7-2 and TRBJ1-1 gives the full variable domain: GAGVSQSPSNKVTEKGKDVELRCDPISGHTALYWYRQSLGQGLEFLIYFQGNSAPDKSGLPSDRFSAERTGGSVSTLTIQRTQQEDSAVYLCASSRSGQGWTEAFFGQGTRLTVV.

This clone came up once. This may come from a read error, since a much larger clone is one base off. Distinct nucleotide sequences in the sample also encode this CDR3. The chain combines TRBV6-1 with TRBJ2-7; D uncertain. CDR3 length: 11 residues. Germline assignment: CDR1 MNHNS and CDR2 SASEGT. V was clipped by 2 bases and J by 4 bases, with 3 bases between them. CDR3 amino acids: CASSERYEQYF. The CDR3 bases are TGTGCCAGCAGTGAACGGTACGAGCAGTACTTC.

To note about this clone: Other DNA sequences in the same sample also yield this CDR3. This chain joins TRBV9 and TRBJ1-1; 9 bases match TRBD1. V was pared by 0 bases and J by 2 bases, with 2 bases of the junction left unmatched. The CDR3 has 15 amino acids. CDR1 is SGDLS, CDR2 YYNGEE, per germline. The CDR3 DNA reads TGTGCCAGCAGCGTAGGGGGACAGGGAAACACTGAAGCTTTCTTT. It is translated as CASSVGGQGNTEAFF.

For the CDR3, the DNA is TGTGCCAGCAGTAGAAGAGGGACTGAATTCTCCTACGAGCAGTACTTC. Amino acid sequence: CASSRRGTEFSYEQYF. The chain carries TRBV27 and TRBJ2-7; possible D gene TRBD2, 6 bases. The CDR3 length is 16 residues. In germline, CDR1 is MNHEY, CDR2 SMNVEV (reference sequence). V was pared by 5 bases and J by 0 bases, with 17 bases between.